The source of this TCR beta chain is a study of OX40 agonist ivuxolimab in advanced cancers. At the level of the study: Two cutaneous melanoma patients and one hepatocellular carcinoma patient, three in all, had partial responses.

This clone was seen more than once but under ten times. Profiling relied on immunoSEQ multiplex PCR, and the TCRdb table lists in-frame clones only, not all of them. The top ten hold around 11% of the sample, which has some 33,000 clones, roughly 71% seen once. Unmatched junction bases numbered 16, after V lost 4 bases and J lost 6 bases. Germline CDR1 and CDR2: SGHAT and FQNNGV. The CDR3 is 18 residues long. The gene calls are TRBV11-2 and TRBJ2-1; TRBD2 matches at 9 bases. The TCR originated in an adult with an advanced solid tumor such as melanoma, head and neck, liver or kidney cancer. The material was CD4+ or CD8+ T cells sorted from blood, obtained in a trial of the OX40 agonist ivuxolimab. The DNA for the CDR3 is TGTGCCAGCAGCTCGATATCCCGTAGGACTAGCGTCCCCAATGAGCAGTTCTTC. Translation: CASSSISRRTSVPNEQFF.